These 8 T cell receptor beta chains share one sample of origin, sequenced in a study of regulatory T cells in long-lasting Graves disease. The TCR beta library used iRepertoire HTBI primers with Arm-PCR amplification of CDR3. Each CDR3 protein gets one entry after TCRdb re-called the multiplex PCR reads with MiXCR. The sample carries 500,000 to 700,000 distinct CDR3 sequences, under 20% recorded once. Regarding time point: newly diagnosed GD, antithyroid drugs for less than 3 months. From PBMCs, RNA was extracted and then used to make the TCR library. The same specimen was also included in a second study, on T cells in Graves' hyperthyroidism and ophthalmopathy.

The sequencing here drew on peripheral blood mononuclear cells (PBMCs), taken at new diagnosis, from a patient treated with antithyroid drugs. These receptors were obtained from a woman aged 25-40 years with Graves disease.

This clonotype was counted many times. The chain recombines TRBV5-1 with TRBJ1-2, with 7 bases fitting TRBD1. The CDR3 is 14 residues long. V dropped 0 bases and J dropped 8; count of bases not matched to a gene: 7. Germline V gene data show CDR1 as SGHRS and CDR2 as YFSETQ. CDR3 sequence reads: CASSLEGTGDGYTF. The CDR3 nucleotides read TGCGCCAGCAGCTTGGAGGGCACAGGGGACGGCTACACCTTC.

CDR3 residues: CASRTSFLTDTQYF. The CDR3 DNA follows: TGTGCCAGCAGGACTAGTTTTCTCACAGATACGCAGTATTTT. This sequence joins TRBV6-2 or TRBV6-3 and TRBJ2-3, with D perhaps TRBD2 (6 bases). Germline values: CDR1 MNHEY, CDR2 SVGEGT. The V end was cut by 6 bases, the J end by 2 bases, with 12 bases between. The CDR3 consists of 14 residues.

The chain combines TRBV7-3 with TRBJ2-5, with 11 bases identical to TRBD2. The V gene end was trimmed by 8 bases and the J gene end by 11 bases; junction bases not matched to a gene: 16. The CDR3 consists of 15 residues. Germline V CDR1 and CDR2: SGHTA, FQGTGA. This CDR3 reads CASQKLAGGYNEQYF. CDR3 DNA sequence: TGTGCCAGCCAAAAGCTAGCGGGAGGCTACAATGAGCAGTACTTC. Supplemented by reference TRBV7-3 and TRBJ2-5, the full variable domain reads GAGVSQTPSNKVTEKGKYVELRCDPISGHTALYWYRQSLGQGPEFLIYFQGTGAADDSGLPNDRFFAVRPEGSVSTLKIQRTERGDSAVYLCASQKLAGGYNEQYFGPGTRLLVL.

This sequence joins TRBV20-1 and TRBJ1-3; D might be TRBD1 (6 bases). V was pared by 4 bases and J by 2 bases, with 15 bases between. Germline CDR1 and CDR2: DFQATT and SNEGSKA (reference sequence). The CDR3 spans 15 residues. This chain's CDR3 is CSANRDTEPGNTIYF. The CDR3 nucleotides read TGCAGTGCTAATCGGGACACGGAACCTGGAAACACCATATATTTT.

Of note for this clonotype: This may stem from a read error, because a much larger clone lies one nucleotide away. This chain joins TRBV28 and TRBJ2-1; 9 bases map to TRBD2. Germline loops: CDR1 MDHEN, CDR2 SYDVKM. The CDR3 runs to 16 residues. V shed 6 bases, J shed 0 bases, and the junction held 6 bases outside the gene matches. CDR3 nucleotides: TGTGCCAGCAGACAAGCTAGCGGGGACTCCTACAATGAGCAGTTCTTC. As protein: CASRQASGDSYNEQFF.

The CDR3, as DNA: TGTGCCAGCAGTTTAGGACAGGGTTGGTCACCCCTCCACTTT. This sequence encodes CASSLGQGWSPLHF. The rearrangement joins TRBV28 to TRBJ1-6; 8 positions agree with TRBD1. The CDR3 is 14 amino acids. The V gene's germline CDR1 is MDHEN and CDR2 SYDVKM. The ends lost 2 bases at V and 10 bases at J; junction bases unmatched: 4.

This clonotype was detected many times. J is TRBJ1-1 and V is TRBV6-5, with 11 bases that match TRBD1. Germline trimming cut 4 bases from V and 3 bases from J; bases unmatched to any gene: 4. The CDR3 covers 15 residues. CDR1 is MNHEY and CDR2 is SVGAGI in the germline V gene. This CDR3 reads CASSSRTGGDTEAFF. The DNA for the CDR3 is TGTGCCAGCAGTTCTCGGACAGGGGGCGACACTGAAGCTTTCTTT.

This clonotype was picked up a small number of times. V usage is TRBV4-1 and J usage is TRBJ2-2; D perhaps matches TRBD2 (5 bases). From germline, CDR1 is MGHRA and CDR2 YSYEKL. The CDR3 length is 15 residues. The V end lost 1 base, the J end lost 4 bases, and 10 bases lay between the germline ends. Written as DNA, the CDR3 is TGCGCCAGCAGCCAAGGGGCGGGTCGCACCGGGGAGCTGTTTTTT. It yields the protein CASSQGAGRTGELFF.